These 8 T cell receptor beta chains share one sample of origin, sequenced in a study of cytomegalovirus exposure and HLA in healthy donors. Primers included in the PCR were 60 Vbeta and 13 Jbeta primers. Method: immunoSEQ multiplex PCR; TCRdb's copy keeps in-frame clones and lacks some. The data hold 100,000 to 120,000 clones, with around 84% observed a single time. Sequencing was carried out using PBMCs. The receptors were sampled from a man aged 25 to 45 in good health and CMV-seronegative.

This clone was observed a handful of times. The chain uses TRBV7-9 and TRBJ2-7; TRBD1 might be the D (5 bases). Germline CDR1 SEHNR, CDR2 FQNEAQ (reference sequence). CDR3 length: 14 amino acids. Between the trimmed V and J ends, which lost 5 bases and 3 bases, there was a span of 14 bases. The CDR3 DNA sequence: TGTGCCAGCAGCGAAAGACAGTACGACTACGAGCAGTACTTC. Translated: CASSERQYDYEQYF.

Only a few counts were recorded for this clone. The rearrangement joins TRBV7-9 to TRBJ2-5; D is ambiguous. Deletions cut 4 bases from V and 3 bases from J, with 12 bases between. The CDR3 has 14 residues. Germline lookup yields CDR1 SEHNR and CDR2 FQNEAQ (reference sequence). The DNA for the CDR3 is TGTGCCAGCAGCTCGTCGGTCGTAAAAGAGACCCAGTACTTC. Translation gives CASSSSVVKETQYF.

This rearrangement joins TRBV28 to TRBJ2-7; 8 nucleotides line up with TRBD2. Germline assignment: CDR1 MDHEN and CDR2 SYDVKM. The CDR3 length is 16 residues. J lost 5 bases, V lost 5 bases, and 14 bases had no gene match. Here the CDR3 reads CASSPQWLAGINEQYF. The CDR3 nucleotides read TGTGCCAGCAGTCCTCAATGGTTAGCGGGAATAAACGAGCAGTACTTC.

V is TRBV10-1 and J is TRBJ2-1, with D possibly matching TRBD2 (6 bases). The CDR3 is 16 residues long. The ends were cut back, 4 bases at V and 0 bases at J, with 13 bases in the middle. Germline V gene data show CDR1 as WNHNN and CDR2 as SYGVQD (reference sequence). The CDR3 is CASSGGDGSSYNEQFF. Written as DNA, the CDR3 is TGCGCCAGCAGTGGGGGGGACGGGAGCTCCTACAATGAGCAGTTCTTC.

V and J are TRBV5-6 and TRBJ1-2; a possible D gene is TRBD1 (5 bases). V was cut by 1 base and J by 7 bases, with 17 bases left in between. The germline V gene has CDR1 SGHDT and CDR2 YYEEEE. This CDR3 has 15 residues. The CDR3 spells CASSLSGEGDRGYTF. The CDR3 DNA reads TGTGCCAGCAGCTTGAGTGGGGAAGGGGATCGTGGCTACACCTTC.

The chain has TRBV10-3 and TRBJ1-5; D is possibly TRBD1 (6 bases). The length of the CDR3 is 13 residues. CDR1 ENHRY and CDR2 SYGVKD come from the germline V gene. Between the trimmed V and J ends, which lost 6 bases and 5 bases, there was a span of 11 bases. CDR3 protein: CAIRDRSDQPQHF. CDR3 in DNA: TGTGCCATCAGAGACAGGTCCGATCAGCCCCAGCATTTT.

The rearrangement uses TRBV28 and TRBJ1-1, with D possibly TRBD1 on 5 matching bases. From germline, CDR1 is MDHEN and CDR2 SYDVKM. CDR3 length equals 16 residues. With 6 bases removed from V and 6 bases from J, the gap between germline ends came to 23 bases. As DNA, the CDR3 is TGTGCCAGCAGCCCCATGGAGAGGGAGGGGATAGCTGAAGCTTTCTTT. It is translated as CASSPMEREGIAEAFF.

The chain uses TRBV19 and TRBJ1-4; TRBD1 might be the D (6 bases). Looked up from germline, CDR1 is LNHDA and CDR2 is SQIVND (reference sequence). The length of the CDR3 is 14 residues. CDR3 bases: TGTGCTTCGCACAATCTGGGGGCCGGTGAAAAACTGTTTTTT. Translated, it gives CASHNLGAGEKLFF.